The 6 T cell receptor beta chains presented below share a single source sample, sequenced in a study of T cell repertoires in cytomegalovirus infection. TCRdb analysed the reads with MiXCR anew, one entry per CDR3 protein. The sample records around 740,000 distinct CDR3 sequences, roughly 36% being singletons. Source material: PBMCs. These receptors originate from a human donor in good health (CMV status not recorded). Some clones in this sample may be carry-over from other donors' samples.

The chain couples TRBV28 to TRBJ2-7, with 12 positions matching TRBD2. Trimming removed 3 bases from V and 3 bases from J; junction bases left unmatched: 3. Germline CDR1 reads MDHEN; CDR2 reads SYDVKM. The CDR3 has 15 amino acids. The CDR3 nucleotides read TGTGCCAGCAGTTTGACTAGCGGGAGTTACTACGAGCAGTACTTC. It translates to CASSLTSGSYYEQYF. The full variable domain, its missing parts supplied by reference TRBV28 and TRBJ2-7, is DVKVTQSSRYLVKRTGEKVFLECVQDMDHENMFWYRQDPGLGLRLIYFSYDVKMKEKGDIPEGYSVSREKKERFSLILESASTNQTSMYLCASSLTSGSYYEQYFGPGTRLTVT.

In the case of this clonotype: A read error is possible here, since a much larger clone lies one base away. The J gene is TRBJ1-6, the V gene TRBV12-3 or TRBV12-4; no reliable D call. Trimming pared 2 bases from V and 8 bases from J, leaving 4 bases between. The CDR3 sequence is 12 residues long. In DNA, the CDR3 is TGTGCCAGCAGTTTAATCTATTCACCCCTCCACTTT. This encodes CASSLIYSPLHF.

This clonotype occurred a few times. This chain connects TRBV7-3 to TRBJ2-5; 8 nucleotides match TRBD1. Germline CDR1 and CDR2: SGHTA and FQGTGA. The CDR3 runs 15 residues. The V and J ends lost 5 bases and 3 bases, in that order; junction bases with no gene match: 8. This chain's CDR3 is CASSQSLDREETQYF. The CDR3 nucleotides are TGTGCCAGCAGCCAAAGCCTGGACAGGGAAGAGACCCAGTACTTC.

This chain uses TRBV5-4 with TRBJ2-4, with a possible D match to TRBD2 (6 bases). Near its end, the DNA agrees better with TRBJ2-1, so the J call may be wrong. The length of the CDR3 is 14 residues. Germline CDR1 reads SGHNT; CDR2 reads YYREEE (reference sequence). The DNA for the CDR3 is TGTGCCAGCAGCTTCCGACTAGAACAAAACATTCAGTTCTTC. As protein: CASSFRLEQNIQFF.

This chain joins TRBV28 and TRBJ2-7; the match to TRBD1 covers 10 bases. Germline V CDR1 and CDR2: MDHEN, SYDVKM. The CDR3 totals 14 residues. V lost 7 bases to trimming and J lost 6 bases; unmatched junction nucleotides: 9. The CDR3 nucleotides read TGTGCCAGCAAAGACGCCGGGACAGGGGTCGAGCAGTACTTC. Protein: CASKDAGTGVEQYF.

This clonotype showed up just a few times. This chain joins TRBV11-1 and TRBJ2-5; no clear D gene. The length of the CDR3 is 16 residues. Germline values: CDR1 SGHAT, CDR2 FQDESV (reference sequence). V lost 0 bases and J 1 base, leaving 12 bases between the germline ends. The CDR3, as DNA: TGTGCCAGCAGCTTAGCAGGACGGCTCACCCAAGAGACCCAGTACTTC. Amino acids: CASSLAGRLTQETQYF.